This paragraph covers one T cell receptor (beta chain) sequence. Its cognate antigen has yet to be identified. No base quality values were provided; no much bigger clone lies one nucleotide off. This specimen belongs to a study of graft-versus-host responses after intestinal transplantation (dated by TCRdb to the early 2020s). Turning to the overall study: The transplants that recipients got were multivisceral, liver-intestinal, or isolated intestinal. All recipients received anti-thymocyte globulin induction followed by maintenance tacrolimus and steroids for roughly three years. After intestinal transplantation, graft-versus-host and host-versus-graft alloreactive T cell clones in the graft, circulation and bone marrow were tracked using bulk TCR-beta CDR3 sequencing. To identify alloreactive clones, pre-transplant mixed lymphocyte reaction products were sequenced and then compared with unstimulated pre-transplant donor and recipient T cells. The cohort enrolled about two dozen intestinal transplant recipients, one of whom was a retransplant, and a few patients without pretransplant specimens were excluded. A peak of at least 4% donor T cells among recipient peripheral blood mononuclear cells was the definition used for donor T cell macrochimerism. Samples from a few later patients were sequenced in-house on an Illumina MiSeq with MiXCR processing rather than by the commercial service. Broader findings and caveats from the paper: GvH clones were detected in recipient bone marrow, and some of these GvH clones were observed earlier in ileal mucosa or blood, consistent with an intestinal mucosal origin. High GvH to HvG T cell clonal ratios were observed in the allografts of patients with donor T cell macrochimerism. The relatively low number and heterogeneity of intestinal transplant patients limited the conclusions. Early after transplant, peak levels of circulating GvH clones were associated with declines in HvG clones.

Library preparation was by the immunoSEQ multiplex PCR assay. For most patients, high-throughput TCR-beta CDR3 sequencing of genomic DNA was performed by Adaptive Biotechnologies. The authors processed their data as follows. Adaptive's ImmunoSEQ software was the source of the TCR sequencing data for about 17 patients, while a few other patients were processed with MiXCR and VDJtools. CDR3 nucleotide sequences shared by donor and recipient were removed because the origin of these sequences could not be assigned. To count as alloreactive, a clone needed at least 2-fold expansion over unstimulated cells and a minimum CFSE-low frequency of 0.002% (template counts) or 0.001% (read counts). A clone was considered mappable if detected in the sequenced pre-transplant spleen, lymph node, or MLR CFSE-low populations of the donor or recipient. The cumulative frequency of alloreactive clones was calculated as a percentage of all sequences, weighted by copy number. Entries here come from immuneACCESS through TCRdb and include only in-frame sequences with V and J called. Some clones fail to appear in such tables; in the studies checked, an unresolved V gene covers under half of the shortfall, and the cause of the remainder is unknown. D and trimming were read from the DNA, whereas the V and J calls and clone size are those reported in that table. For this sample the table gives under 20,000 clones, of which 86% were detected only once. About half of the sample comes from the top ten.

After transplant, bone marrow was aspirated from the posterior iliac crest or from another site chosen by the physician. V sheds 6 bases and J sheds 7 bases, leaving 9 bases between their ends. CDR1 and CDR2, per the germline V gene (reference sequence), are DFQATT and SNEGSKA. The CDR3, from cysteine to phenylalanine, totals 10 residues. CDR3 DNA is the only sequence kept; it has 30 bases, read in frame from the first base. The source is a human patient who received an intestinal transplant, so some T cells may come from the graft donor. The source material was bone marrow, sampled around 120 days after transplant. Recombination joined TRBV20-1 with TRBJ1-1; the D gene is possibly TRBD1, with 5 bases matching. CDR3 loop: CSATTGEAFF. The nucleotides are TGCAGTGCCACAACAGGTGAAGCTTTCTTT.